The 24 T cell receptor beta chains below were found in one sample sequenced in a study of T-cell memory formation after mild COVID-19. MiXCR, run by TCRdb on the 5' RACE reads, gives a single entry per CDR3 protein. The data show roughly 260,000 distinct CDR3 sequences, 16% seen once. The sample was PBMCs or a T cell subset sorted from them (not recorded which). The receptors derive from a man aged 18-30 years who had mild COVID-19 (a few samples of this study predate the infection). Cell type and time point are not known.

This clonotype was detected only a few times. The chain has TRBV27 and TRBJ1-1, with D possibly TRBD1 on 5 matching bases. The V gene lost 3 bases and the J gene lost 5 bases, with 13 bases spanning the gap. From germline, CDR1 is MNHEY and CDR2 SMNVEV (reference sequence). The CDR3 totals 14 residues. This CDR3 reads CASSFRRGSTEAFF. The CDR3 DNA reads TGTGCCAGCAGTTTTAGACGGGGGTCGACTGAAGCTTTCTTT.

A few counts support this clonotype. The rearrangement uses TRBV20-1 and TRBJ2-1; TRBD1 matches at 8 bases. Trimming at V came to 3 bases and at J to 5 bases, leaving 6 bases not matched to a gene. The CDR3 contains 14 residues. The V gene's germline CDR1 is DFQATT and CDR2 SNEGSKA (reference sequence). CDR3: CSASQDRVNNEQFF. The DNA for the CDR3 is TGCAGTGCTAGCCAGGACAGGGTCAACAATGAGCAGTTCTTC.

This clonotype was picked up many times. Relative to the germline gene, one junction end is altered; a read error may explain this. The chain combines TRBV5-1 with TRBJ1-3; no firm D call. This CDR3 is 13 amino acids long. From germline, CDR1 is SGHRS and CDR2 YFSETQ. The DNA of the CDR3 is TGTGCCAGCAGCCTAGGCTCTGGAAACACCATATATTTT. Its protein is CASSLGSGNTIYF.

This clonotype was counted a few times. The chain recombines TRBV9 with TRBJ2-3; 9 bases align to TRBD2. The CDR3 runs to 15 residues. V shed 4 bases and J 3 bases; nucleotides not matched to a gene: 6. Germline values: CDR1 SGDLS, CDR2 YYNGEE. The chain's CDR3 is CASSPTSGTTDTQYF. CDR3 coding DNA: TGTGCCAGCAGCCCGACTAGCGGTACTACAGATACGCAGTATTTT.

This clonotype was observed at least ten times. V and J are TRBV4-1 and TRBJ1-3; tentative D call: TRBD1 (5 bases). V was clipped by 0 bases and J by 7 bases, with 16 bases between them. CDR3 size: 16 residues. Germline values: CDR1 MGHRA, CDR2 YSYEKL. CDR3 region: CASSQDSPRPGNTIYF. In DNA form, the CDR3 reads TGCGCCAGCAGCCAAGATTCTCCAAGACCAGGGAACACCATATATTTT.

The V gene is TRBV28, the J gene TRBJ1-1, with TRBD1 as a possible D gene (6 bases). Germline V lookup: CDR1 MDHEN, CDR2 SYDVKM. Trimming left V 7 bases short and J 5 bases short, with 8 bases between. CDR3 length: 11 amino acids. CDR3 DNA: TGTGCCAGCAATAGGGGGACTGAAGCTTTCTTT. Its translation is CASNRGTEAFF.

This clonotype was seen ten or more times. This rearrangement joins TRBV5-1 to TRBJ1-4, with TRBD1 matching over 12 bases. With V trimmed by 4 bases and J by 5 bases, 6 bases remained unmatched. The CDR3 is 16 residues long. The germline gives CDR1 SGHRS, CDR2 YFSETQ. CDR3 coding DNA: TGCGCCAGCAGCCCCAGCGGGACAGGGGGCAATGAAAAACTGTTTTTT. Translated, it gives CASSPSGTGGNEKLFF.

The rearrangement uses TRBV4-3 and TRBJ1-2; D gene unclear. This CDR3 is 13 amino acids long. Trimming pared 0 bases from V and 8 bases from J, leaving 10 bases between. Germline V lookup: CDR1 LGHNA, CDR2 YSLEER. CDR3 loop: CASSQDRTLGYTF. The CDR3 nucleotides read TGCGCCAGCAGCCAAGATCGAACCTTGGGCTACACCTTC.

This clonotype was seen a handful of times. Mismatch with germline at one junction end may stem from a read error. This sequence joins TRBV4-1 and TRBJ2-4, with 8 positions matching TRBD2. This CDR3 is 11 amino acids long. Per germline, CDR1 MGHRA and CDR2 YSYEKL. CDR3 protein: CASREAGVLHF. CDR3 in DNA: TGCGCCAGCAGAGAAGCGGGGGTCCTGCACTTC.

This clonotype showed up just a few times. The V call is TRBV6-5, the J call TRBJ2-5; possible D gene TRBD1, 5 bases. The V and J ends lost 4 bases and 4 bases respectively, with 16 bases between them. CDR3 length: 15 residues. Germline-derived CDR1 and CDR2 are MNHEY and SVGAGI. CDR3 DNA: TGTGCCAGCAGTTCCAACCCGGCAGGGCGAGAGACCCAGTACTTC. Protein sequence: CASSSNPAGRETQYF.

This chain joins TRBV6-4 and TRBJ2-3, with 13 bases that match TRBD2. The germline V gene encodes CDR1 MRHNA and CDR2 SNTAGT. The CDR3 has 16 amino acids. V trimming: 6 bases; J trimming: 4 bases; junction bases outside the gene matches: 7. The CDR3 coding sequence is TGTGCCAGCAGCAGGACTAGCGGGGGAGCCCCAGATACGCAGTATTTT. The encoded protein is CASSRTSGGAPDTQYF.

The chain combines TRBV2 with TRBJ1-2; no definite D call. CDR3 size: 12 residues. Trimming shortened V by 4 bases and J by 4 bases, and 7 bases separated the two germline ends. Germline V lookup: CDR1 SNHLY, CDR2 FYNNEI. CDR3 DNA: TGTGCCAGCAGTGTGGGCGGCTATGGCTACACCTTC. Amino acids: CASSVGGYGYTF. Full variable domain (remainder filled in from reference TRBV2 and TRBJ1-2): EPEVTQTPSHQVTQMGQEVILRCVPISNHLYFYWYRQILGQKVEFLVSFYNNEISEKSEIFDDQFSVERPDGSNFTLKIRSTKLEDSAMYFCASSVGGYGYTFGSGTRLTVV.

This clonotype has just a few counts. The chain employs TRBV7-8 and TRBJ2-4; 13 bases fit TRBD2. The germline V gene encodes CDR1 SGHVS and CDR2 FQNEAQ. The length of the CDR3 is 18 residues. The V gene end was trimmed by 5 bases and the J gene end by 0 bases; junction bases not matched to a gene: 7. This CDR3 reads CASSPGLAGVLAKNIQYF. The DNA of the CDR3 is TGTGCCAGCAGCCCCGGACTAGCGGGGGTGCTAGCCAAAAACATTCAGTACTTC.

J is TRBJ1-4 and V is TRBV5-1; perhaps TRBD1 as D (5 bases). Germline CDR1 SGHRS, CDR2 YFSETQ. The CDR3 extends over 15 amino acids. V lost 4 bases and J lost 3, with 13 bases in between. CDR3 protein: CASSEGTASNEKLFF. CDR3 in DNA: TGCGCCAGCAGCGAGGGGACGGCCTCTAATGAAAAACTGTTTTTT.

This clonotype has just a few counts. This sequence joins TRBV4-3 and TRBJ2-3; D unclear. V lost 1 base to trimming and J lost 6 bases, with 8 bases between them. The CDR3 sequence is 13 residues long. CDR1 and CDR2 (germline): LGHNA, YSLEER. CDR3 amino acids: CASSQATLDTQYF. CDR3 in DNA: TGCGCCAGCAGCCAAGCAACTTTGGATACGCAGTATTTT.

The CDR3 loop is CSADRGLNYGYTF. CDR3 DNA: TGCAGTGCTGACAGGGGGCTAAACTATGGCTACACCTTC. The chain is built from TRBV20-1 and TRBJ1-2, with 10 bases aligning to TRBD1. The CDR3 contains 13 residues. V lost 5 bases to trimming and J lost 2 bases; unmatched junction nucleotides: 2. From germline, CDR1 is DFQATT and CDR2 SNEGSKA (reference sequence).

The J gene is TRBJ2-3, the V gene TRBV7-9; the D call may be TRBD1 or TRBD2 (5 bases each). CDR1 is SEHNR, CDR2 FQNEAQ, per germline (reference sequence). The CDR3 is 16 amino acids. V lost 5 bases to trimming and J lost 3 bases, with 18 bases between them. The CDR3 DNA sequence: TGTGCCAGCAGCGAAAAAGAGAGGGCAGGGACAGATACGCAGTATTTT. Its translation: CASSEKERAGTDTQYF. Drawing the rest from reference TRBV7-9 and TRBJ2-3, the complete variable domain is DTGVSQNPRHKITKRGQNVTFRCDPISEHNRLYWYRQTLGQGPEFLTYFQNEAQLEKSRLLSDRFSAERPKGSFSTLEIQRTEQGDSAMYLCASSEKERAGTDTQYFGPGTRLTVL.

In this sample, this clonotype turned up a few times. This chain links TRBV18 with TRBJ1-4, with D possibly TRBD1 on 6 matching bases. The germline gives CDR1 KGHSH, CDR2 LQKENI. The CDR3 totals 15 residues. The ends were cut back, 0 bases at V and 5 bases at J, with 10 bases in the middle. CDR3 amino acids: CASSPPGHQNEKLFF. In DNA form, the CDR3 reads TGTGCCAGCTCACCACCGGGACACCAAAATGAAAAACTGTTTTTT.

This clonotype was seen at least ten times. This chain uses TRBV3-1 with TRBJ2-2; D ambiguous. There are 14 residues in the CDR3. V shed 1 base and J shed 4 bases, with 7 bases lying between them. Germline V gene lookup returns CDR1 LGHDT and CDR2 YNNKEL (reference sequence). The CDR3 DNA reads as TGTGCCAGCAGCCAAGGTTCAGGCACCGGGGAGCTGTTTTTT. This sequence encodes CASSQGSGTGELFF.

The rearrangement uses TRBV20-1 and TRBJ2-7; D remains ambiguous. Trimming cost V 0 bases and J 6 bases, with 15 bases left between them. The CDR3 is 14 residues long. CDR1 DFQATT and CDR2 SNEGSKA come from the germline V gene (reference sequence). CDR3 loop: CSARDRGYFGEQYF. CDR3 DNA: TGCAGTGCTAGAGATCGCGGCTACTTCGGCGAGCAGTACTTC.

The chain uses TRBV6-2 or TRBV6-3 and TRBJ2-2, with D possibly matching TRBD2 (6 bases). The CDR3 is made up of 15 amino acids. Germline lookup yields CDR1 MNHEY and CDR2 SVGEGT. Trimming shortened V by 2 bases and J by 3 bases, and 10 bases separated the two germline ends. DNA of the CDR3: TGTGCCAGCAGTTACCGGACTACCCACACCGGGGAGCTGTTTTTT. This translates into CASSYRTTHTGELFF.

J is TRBJ2-2 and V is TRBV15; the match to TRBD1 covers 9 bases. V gave up 3 bases and J gave up 7 bases; unmatched junction bases: 12. This CDR3 has 17 residues. The germline gives CDR1 LNHNV, CDR2 YYDKDF (reference sequence). CDR3: CATSRTGGSLLYGELFF. CDR3 in DNA: TGTGCCACCAGCAGGACAGGGGGGTCCCTCCTTTACGGGGAGCTGTTTTTT.

The chain is built from TRBV7-8 and TRBJ1-6; D is unresolved. CDR3 length equals 12 residues. The ends were cut back, 1 base at V and 10 bases at J, with 5 bases in the middle. CDR1 and CDR2 (germline): SGHVS, FQNEAQ. The CDR3 DNA follows: TGTGCCAGCAGCTTAGATGGGTCACCCCTCCACTTT. It encodes CASSLDGSPLHF.

V usage is TRBV18 and J usage is TRBJ2-4; maybe TRBD2 (5 bases). V lost 6 bases, J lost 7 bases, and 16 bases lay in between. This CDR3 has 14 amino acids. CDR1 and CDR2 (germline): KGHSH, LQKENI. Written as DNA, the CDR3 is TGTGCCAGCTCCCCTATCGCGGGTATGAACATTCAGTACTTC. Its translation is CASSPIAGMNIQYF.